These T cell receptor beta chains were read from a single sample in a study of human T cells and chemical hapten exposure. TCRdb processed the RACE reads anew with MiXCR; each CDR3 protein has one entry. The data contain about 82,000 distinct CDR3 sequences, 5% to 8.5% of them singletons. Here the sequenced sample was whole blood, taken in connection with sensitization to the hapten diphenylcyclopropenone (DPC). The source of these receptors is a woman in her thirties with alopecia areata. Some clones in this sample may be carry-over from other donors' samples. Both conserved end residues are part of each CDR3. Each record gives: D gene, J gene, V gene, clone size, CDR3 protein, CDR3 DNA. D genes are given only for firm matches. Clone size is not always given. Where it is, it says once, few, many or a class for expanded clones.

D gene: TRBD1
J gene: TRBJ2-2
V gene: TRBV27
clone size: -
CDR3 protein: CASKSGQGTGELFF
CDR3 DNA: TGTGCCAGCAAAAGTGGACAGGGGACCGGGGAGCTGTTTTTT

D gene: TRBD2
J gene: TRBJ2-1
V gene: TRBV13
clone size: many
CDR3 protein: CASSLGTSGGGNEQFF
CDR3 DNA: TGTGCCAGCAGCTTAGGAACTAGCGGGGGGGGGAATGAGCAGTTCTTC

D gene: -
J gene: TRBJ1-1
V gene: TRBV7-9
clone size: -
CDR3 protein: CASSAPKITEAFF
CDR3 DNA: TGTGCCAGCAGCGCACCCAAGATCACTGAAGCTTTCTTT

D gene: -
J gene: TRBJ1-5
V gene: TRBV12-3/TRBV12-4
clone size: few
CDR3 protein: CASSDEDRRRIYSNQPQHF
CDR3 DNA: TGTGCCAGCAGCGACGAGGACAGACGGCGGATTTATAGCAATCAGCCCCAGCATTTT

D gene: -
J gene: TRBJ2-2
V gene: TRBV7-7
clone size: many
CDR3 protein: CASSPGTTGELFF
CDR3 DNA: TGTGCTAGCAGCCCCGGGACAACCGGGGAGCTGTTTTTT

D gene: TRBD2
J gene: TRBJ2-5
V gene: TRBV29-1
clone size: -
CDR3 protein: CSVVMRGGKTQYF
CDR3 DNA: TGCAGCGTTGTCATGAGGGGAGGGAAGACCCAGTACTTC

D gene: -
J gene: TRBJ1-5
V gene: TRBV6-4
clone size: few
CDR3 protein: CASNRGEAYSNQPQHF
CDR3 DNA: TGTGCCAGCAATCGGGGAGAGGCTTATAGCAATCAGCCCCAGCATTTT

D gene: TRBD1
J gene: TRBJ1-6
V gene: TRBV7-8
clone size: many
CDR3 protein: CASHRGSPPLHF
CDR3 DNA: TGTGCCAGCCACAGGGGTAGCCCACCCCTCCACTTT

D gene: -
J gene: TRBJ1-1
V gene: TRBV10-3
clone size: few
CDR3 protein: CAISDGLNTEAFF
CDR3 DNA: TGTGCCATCAGTGACGGGCTGAACACTGAAGCTTTCTTT

D gene: -
J gene: TRBJ2-4
V gene: TRBV20-1
clone size: many
CDR3 protein: CSARVHLENIQYF
CDR3 DNA: TGCAGTGCTAGAGTTCATTTGGAAAACATTCAGTACTTC

D gene: -
J gene: TRBJ2-2
V gene: TRBV5-1
clone size: many
CDR3 protein: CASFGQDTGELFF
CDR3 DNA: TGCGCCAGCTTCGGACAAGACACCGGGGAGCTGTTTTTT

D gene: -
J gene: TRBJ1-5
V gene: TRBV28
clone size: many
CDR3 protein: CASRRMGGNQPQHF
CDR3 DNA: TGTGCCAGCAGAAGGATGGGCGGCAATCAGCCCCAGCATTTT

D gene: TRBD1
J gene: TRBJ2-2
V gene: TRBV7-9
clone size: few
CDR3 protein: CASSRSGQGASGELFF
CDR3 DNA: TGTGCCAGCAGTCGATCAGGACAGGGGGCATCCGGGGAGCTGTTTTTT

D gene: -
J gene: TRBJ2-5
V gene: TRBV5-4
clone size: many
CDR3 protein: CASSLGSFRFPETQYF
CDR3 DNA: TGTGCCAGCAGCTTAGGTTCTTTCAGATTTCCAGAGACCCAGTACTTC

D gene: -
J gene: TRBJ1-4
V gene: TRBV2
clone size: -
CDR3 protein: CASSENGEKLFF
CDR3 DNA: TGTGCCAGCAGTGAGAATGGGGAAAAACTGTTTTTT

D gene: TRBD2
J gene: TRBJ2-5
V gene: TRBV6-5
clone size: many
CDR3 protein: CASNRGGGAFETQYF
CDR3 DNA: TGTGCCAGCAATAGGGGCGGGGGGGCGTTCGAGACCCAGTACTTC

D gene: TRBD2
J gene: TRBJ2-3
V gene: TRBV20-1
clone size: many
CDR3 protein: CSASGGASDTQYF
CDR3 DNA: TGCAGTGCTAGCGGGGGGGCCTCAGATACGCAGTATTTT

D gene: TRBD2
J gene: TRBJ2-3
V gene: TRBV20-1
clone size: many
CDR3 protein: CSATSAGGPDDTQYF
CDR3 DNA: TGCAGTGCTACATCCGCGGGGGGGCCTGATGATACGCAGTATTTT

D gene: -
J gene: TRBJ2-5
V gene: TRBV5-1
clone size: -
CDR3 protein: CASSSGDKQETQYF
CDR3 DNA: TGCGCCAGCAGCTCCGGGGACAAACAAGAGACCCAGTACTTC

D gene: -
J gene: TRBJ2-5
V gene: TRBV12-3/TRBV12-4
clone size: many
CDR3 protein: CASSLARGLRKETQYF
CDR3 DNA: TGTGCCAGCAGTTTAGCGCGAGGACTACGTAAAGAGACCCAGTACTTC

D gene: -
J gene: TRBJ1-6
V gene: TRBV16
clone size: few
CDR3 protein: CASSQSSGGYNSPLHF
CDR3 DNA: TGTGCCAGCAGCCAATCCTCCGGGGGATATAATTCACCCCTCCACTTT

D gene: TRBD1
J gene: TRBJ1-5
V gene: TRBV6-5
clone size: many
CDR3 protein: CASSRDRIRGQHF
CDR3 DNA: TGTGCCAGCAGTAGGGACAGGATCAGGGGCCAGCATTTT

D gene: TRBD1
J gene: TRBJ1-1
V gene: TRBV29-1
clone size: many
CDR3 protein: CSVEWGRGDTEAFF
CDR3 DNA: TGCAGCGTTGAATGGGGCAGGGGGGACACTGAAGCTTTCTTT

D gene: TRBD1
J gene: TRBJ2-1
V gene: TRBV12-5
clone size: many
CDR3 protein: CASGPDRAVYNEQFF
CDR3 DNA: TGTGCTAGTGGTCCTGACAGGGCAGTTTACAATGAGCAGTTCTTC

D gene: -
J gene: TRBJ1-4
V gene: TRBV20-1
clone size: few
CDR3 protein: CSARDMGDREKLFF
CDR3 DNA: TGCAGTGCTAGAGATATGGGGGATCGTGAAAAACTGTTTTTT

D gene: -
J gene: TRBJ2-3
V gene: TRBV20-1
clone size: few
CDR3 protein: CSVWRQSTDTQYF
CDR3 DNA: TGCAGTGTCTGGAGGCAGAGCACAGATACGCAGTATTTT

D gene: -
J gene: TRBJ1-2
V gene: TRBV5-4
clone size: many
CDR3 protein: CASSFQGSSPYGYTF
CDR3 DNA: TGTGCCAGCAGCTTTCAGGGTTCCAGCCCCTATGGCTACACCTTC